This record covers a single T cell receptor beta chain. No antigen is known for it. No base qualities exist here, and no much larger clone lies one base off it. Focal radiation therapy combined with CTLA-4 blockade (ipilimumab) was tested in patients with chemo-refractory metastatic non-small-cell lung cancer. This entry is derived from a study of radiotherapy plus CTLA-4 blockade in lung cancer (dated by TCRdb to 2017 to 2018). Regarding the complete study: Among the enrolled patients, around 17% had an objective response, and 25% to 40% reached disease control.

Libraries were built with the immunoSEQ multiplex PCR assay. Drawn from immuneACCESS, this table holds only the in-frame rearrangements with V and J called that TCRdb kept. Clones are partly lost; checked studies trace under half to an unresolved V gene and leave the rest unexplained. In this sample the table shows some 66,000 clones, roughly four fifths of which occur a single time. The top ten hold less than 5% of the sample. CDR1 and CDR2, per the germline V gene, are MDHEN and SYDVKM. The cysteine opens and the phenylalanine closes a CDR3 of 15 amino acids. The CDR3 DNA has 45 bases and is translated from base 1. V was cut back by 5 bases and J by 0 bases, leaving a gap of 10 bases between them. Study-wide findings and limitations: After treatment with radiotherapy and ipilimumab, TCR clones that originated in tumors expanded in peripheral blood. Early dynamic changes in blood T cell clones, together with increased serum interferon-beta after radiation, were reported as the strongest predictors of response.

Sequences were derived from peripheral blood, sampled from a patient treated with radiotherapy plus ipilimumab. Recombination linked TRBV28 to TRBJ2-2, with no D gene named confidently. This TCR derives from a human donor with non-small cell lung cancer who had a partial response to radiotherapy plus ipilimumab. The CDR3 loop reads CASSAERTNTGELFF. The nucleotides are TGTGCCAGCAGTGCGGAACGCACGAACACCGGGGAGCTGTTTTTT. Joined to the reference TRBV28 and TRBJ2-2 proteins, this CDR3 gives the full variable domain: DVKVTQSSRYLVKRTGEKVFLECVQDMDHENMFWYRQDPGLGLRLIYFSYDVKMKEKGDIPEGYSVSREKKERFSLILESASTNQTSMYLCASSAERTNTGELFFGEGSRLTVL.